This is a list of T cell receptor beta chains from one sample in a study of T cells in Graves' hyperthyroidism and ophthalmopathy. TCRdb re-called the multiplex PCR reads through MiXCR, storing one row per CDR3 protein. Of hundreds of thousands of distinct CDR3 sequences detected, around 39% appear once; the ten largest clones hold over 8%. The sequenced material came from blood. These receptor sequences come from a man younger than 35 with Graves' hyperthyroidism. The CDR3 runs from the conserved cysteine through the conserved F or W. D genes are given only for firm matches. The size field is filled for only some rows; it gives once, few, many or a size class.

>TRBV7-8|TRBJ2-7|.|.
TGTGCCAGCAGCGGGGGGTGGGCAGAACACTCCTACGAGCAGTACTTC
CASSGGWAEHSYEQYF
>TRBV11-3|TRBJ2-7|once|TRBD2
TGTGCCAGCAGCTCCCACTCGCGGGGGGCCTTCTACGAGCAGTACTTC
CASSSHSRGAFYEQYF
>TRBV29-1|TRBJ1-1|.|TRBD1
TGCAGCCGTTGGACAGGGGGAAACGTTGAAGCTTTCTTT
CSRWTGGNVEAFF
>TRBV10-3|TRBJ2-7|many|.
TGTGCCATCAGTGTACAGGGAGGATACGAGCAGTACTTC
CAISVQGGYEQYF
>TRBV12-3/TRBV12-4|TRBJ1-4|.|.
TGTGCCAGCAGTGGCGGTGTTGGGGGGGTTGGCGAAAAACTGTTTTTT
CASSGGVGGVGEKLFF
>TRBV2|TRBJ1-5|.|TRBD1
TGTGCCAGCAGTGCGGGACAGGGGGAGACCCAGCATTTT
CASSAGQGETQHF
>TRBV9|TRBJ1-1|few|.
TGTGCCAGCAGCGTAGTACAAGGAGGGCAAGCTTTCTTT
CASSVVQGGQAFF
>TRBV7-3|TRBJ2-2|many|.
TGTGCCAGCAGCTGGGGGGCAGGGGAGCTGTTTTTT
CASSWGAGELFF
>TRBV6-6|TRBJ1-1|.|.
TGTGCCAGCAGCCACGGGGACTTGACCCCTGAAGCTTTCTTT
CASSHGDLTPEAFF
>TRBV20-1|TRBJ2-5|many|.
TGCAGTGCTTGGGGCGGGGAGACCCAGTACTTC
CSAWGGETQYF
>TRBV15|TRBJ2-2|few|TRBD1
TGTGCCACCAGCAGAGGAACAGGGGGCGGCGGGGAGCTGTTTTTT
CATSRGTGGGGELFF
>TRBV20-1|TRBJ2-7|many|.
TGCAGTGCACCCGGGACGCTATACGAGCAGTACTTC
CSAPGTLYEQYF
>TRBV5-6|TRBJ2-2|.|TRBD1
TGTGCCAGCAGCTACGACAGGGGATTGAGCGGGGAGCTGTTTTTT
CASSYDRGLSGELFF
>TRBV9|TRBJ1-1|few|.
TGTGCCAGCAGTCTATCCACCGGGACGAACACTGAAGCTTTCTTT
CASSLSTGTNTEAFF
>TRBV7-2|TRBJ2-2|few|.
TGTGCCAGCAAAAGGGGGCGGGAGACCGGGGAGCTGTTTTTT
CASKRGRETGELFF
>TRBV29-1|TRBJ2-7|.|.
TGCAGCGTTGAGACTGGGCAGGGGAGCTCCTACGAGCAGTACTTC
CSVETGQGSSYEQYF
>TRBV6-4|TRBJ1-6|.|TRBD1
TGTGCCAGCAGTGACCGGACAGGTCGGGGGTCACCCCTCCACTTT
CASSDRTGRGSPLHF
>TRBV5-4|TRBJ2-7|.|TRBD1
TGTGCCAGCAGCCTACAGGGGCGAGTCTACGAGCAGTACTTC
CASSLQGRVYEQYF
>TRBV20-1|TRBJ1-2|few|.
TGCAGTGCTCCACGCTTGTTTAAGGGAGGCTACACCTTC
CSAPRLFKGGYTF
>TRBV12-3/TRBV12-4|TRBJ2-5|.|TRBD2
TGTGCCAGCAGTTTTACGGGACTACGGGAGACCCAGTACTTC
CASSFTGLRETQYF
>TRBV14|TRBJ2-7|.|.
TGTGCCAGCAGCCAAGATGGGCGGGGGCCCGACGAGCGGTACTTC
CASSQDGRGPDERYF
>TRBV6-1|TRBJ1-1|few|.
TGTGCCAGCAGTGAGGACATACCAAACACTGAAGCTTTCTTT
CASSEDIPNTEAFF
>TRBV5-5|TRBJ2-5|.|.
TGTGCCAGCAGCTGGTCCGGGCCGCAAGAGACCCAGTACTTC
CASSWSGPQETQYF
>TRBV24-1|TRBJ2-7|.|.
TGTGCCACCAGTGGAGGGCACAGGGTCTCCTACGAGCAGTACTTC
CATSGGHRVSYEQYF
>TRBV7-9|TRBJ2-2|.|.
TGTGCCAGCAGCTTCCATAACACCGGGGAGCTGTTTTTT
CASSFHNTGELFF
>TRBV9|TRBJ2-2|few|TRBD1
TGTGCCAGCACCGCAGGGACAGGGGCGAACACCGGGGAGCTGTTTTTT
CASTAGTGANTGELFF
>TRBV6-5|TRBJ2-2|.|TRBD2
TGTGCCAGCAGCTTACCGACAGTCACTAGCGTGCACACCGGGGAGCTGTTTTTT
CASSLPTVTSVHTGELFF